The present entry profiles one TCR beta chain with its context. The data were obtained in a study of blood T cell repertoires in COVID-19. Background on the study: Donors in the United States, Italy and Spain gave samples during acute or convalescent COVID-19.

The CDR3 is 15 residues long. Germline CDR1 and CDR2: DFQATT and SNEGSKA (reference sequence). The ends lost 3 bases at V and 10 bases at J; junction bases unmatched: 16. Sequencing used immunoSEQ multiplex PCR; TCRdb keeps in-frame clones, though not all of them. Altogether some 54,000 clones are present, approximately 91% being singletons, with the ten largest covering approximately 2.3%. The rearrangement joins TRBV20-1 to TRBJ2-7; 9 nucleotides line up with TRBD2. Sequences were obtained from peripheral blood. The source of this sequence is a man between 60 and 75 years old with acute or convalescent COVID-19. CDR3 amino acids: CSASRREGRLRDQYF. The DNA of the CDR3 is TGCAGTGCTAGTAGGCGGGAGGGGAGGTTACGAGACCAGTACTTC.